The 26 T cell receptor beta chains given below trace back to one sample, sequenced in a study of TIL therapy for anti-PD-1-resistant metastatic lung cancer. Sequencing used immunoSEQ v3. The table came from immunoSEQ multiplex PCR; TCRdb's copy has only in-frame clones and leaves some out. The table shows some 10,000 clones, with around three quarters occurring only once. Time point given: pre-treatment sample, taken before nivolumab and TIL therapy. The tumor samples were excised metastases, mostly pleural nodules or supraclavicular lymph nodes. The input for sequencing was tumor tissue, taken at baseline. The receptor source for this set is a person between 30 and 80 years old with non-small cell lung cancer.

CDR3 amino acids: CASSLFRTSGTDTQYF. The CDR3 DNA sequence: TGTGCCAGCAGTTTATTCCGGACTAGCGGCACAGATACGCAGTATTTT. This rearrangement joins TRBV27 to TRBJ2-3; 9 nucleotides agree with TRBD2. The CDR3 consists of 16 residues. Trimming cost V 1 base and J 1 base; bases outside gene matches: 3. Germline lookup yields CDR1 MNHEY and CDR2 SMNVEV (reference sequence).

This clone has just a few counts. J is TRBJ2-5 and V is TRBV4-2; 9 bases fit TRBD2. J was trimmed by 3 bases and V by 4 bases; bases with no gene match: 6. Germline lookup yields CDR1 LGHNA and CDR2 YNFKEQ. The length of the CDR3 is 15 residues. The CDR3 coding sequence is TGTGCCAGCAGCCCGCCGGGACTAGCAGAAGAGACCCAGTACTTC. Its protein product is CASSPPGLAEETQYF.

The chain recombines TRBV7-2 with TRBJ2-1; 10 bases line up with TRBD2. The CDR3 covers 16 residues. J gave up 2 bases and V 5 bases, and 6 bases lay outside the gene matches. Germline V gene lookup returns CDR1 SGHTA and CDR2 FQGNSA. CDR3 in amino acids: CASSLLAGTTYNEQFF. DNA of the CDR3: TGTGCCAGCAGCCTACTAGCGGGGACGACCTACAATGAGCAGTTCTTC.

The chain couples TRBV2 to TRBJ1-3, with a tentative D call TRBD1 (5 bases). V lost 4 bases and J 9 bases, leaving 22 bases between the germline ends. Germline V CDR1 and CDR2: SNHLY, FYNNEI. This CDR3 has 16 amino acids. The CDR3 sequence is CASSGPGRNVGVTIYF. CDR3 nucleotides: TGTGCCAGCAGTGGACCGGGACGGAACGTCGGAGTCACCATATATTTT.

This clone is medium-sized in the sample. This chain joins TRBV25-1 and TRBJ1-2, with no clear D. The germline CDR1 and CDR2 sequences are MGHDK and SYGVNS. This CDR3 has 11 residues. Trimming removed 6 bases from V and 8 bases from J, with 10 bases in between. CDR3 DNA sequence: TGTGCCAGCAGCCGTAATGAGGGCTACACCTTC. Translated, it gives CASSRNEGYTF.

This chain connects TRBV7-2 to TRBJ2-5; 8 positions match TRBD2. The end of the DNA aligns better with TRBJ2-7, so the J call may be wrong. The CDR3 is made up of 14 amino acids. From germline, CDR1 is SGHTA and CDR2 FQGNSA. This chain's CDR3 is CASSLGGGQNEQYF. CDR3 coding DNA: TGTGCCAGCAGCTTAGGCGGGGGGCAAAACGAGCAGTACTTC.

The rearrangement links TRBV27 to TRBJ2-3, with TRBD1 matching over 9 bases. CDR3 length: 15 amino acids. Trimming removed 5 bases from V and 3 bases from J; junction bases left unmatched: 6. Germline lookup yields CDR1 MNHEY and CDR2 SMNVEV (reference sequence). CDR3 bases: TGTGCCAGCAGTCCCGGACAGGGGAGGACAGATACGCAGTATTTT. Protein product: CASSPGQGRTDTQYF.

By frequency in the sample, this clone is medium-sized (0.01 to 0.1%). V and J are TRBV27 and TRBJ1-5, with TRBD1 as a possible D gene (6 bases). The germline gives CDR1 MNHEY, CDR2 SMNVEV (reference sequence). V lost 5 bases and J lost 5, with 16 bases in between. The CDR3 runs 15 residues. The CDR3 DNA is TGTGCCAGCAGTCCTTTCGCGACAGGACATCAGCCCCAGCATTTT. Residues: CASSPFATGHQPQHF.

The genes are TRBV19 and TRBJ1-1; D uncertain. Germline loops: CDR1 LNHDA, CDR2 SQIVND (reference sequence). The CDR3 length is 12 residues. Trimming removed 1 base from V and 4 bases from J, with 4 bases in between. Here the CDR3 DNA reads TGTGCCAGTAGTATAGCGAGCACTGAAGCTTTCTTT. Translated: CASSIASTEAFF. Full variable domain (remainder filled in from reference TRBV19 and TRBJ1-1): DGGITQSPKYLFRKEGQNVTLSCEQNLNHDAMYWYRQDPGQGLRLIYYSQIVNDFQKGDIAEGYSVSREKKESFPLTVTSAQKNPTAFYLCASSIASTEAFFGQGTRLTVV.

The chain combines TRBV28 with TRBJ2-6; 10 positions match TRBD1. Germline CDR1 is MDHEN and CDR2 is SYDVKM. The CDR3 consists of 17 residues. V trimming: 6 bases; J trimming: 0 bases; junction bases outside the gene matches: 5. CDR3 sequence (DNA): TGTGCCAGCAGCGGACAGGGGGGAAGCTCTGGGGCCAACGTCCTGACTTTC. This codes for CASSGQGGSSGANVLTF.

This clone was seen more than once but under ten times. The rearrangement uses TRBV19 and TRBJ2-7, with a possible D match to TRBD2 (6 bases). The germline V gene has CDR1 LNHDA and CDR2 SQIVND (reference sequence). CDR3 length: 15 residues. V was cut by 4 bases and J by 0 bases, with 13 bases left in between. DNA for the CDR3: TGTGCCAGTAGTAGTCTGGAGGGGATCTCCTACGAGCAGTACTTC. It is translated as CASSSLEGISYEQYF.

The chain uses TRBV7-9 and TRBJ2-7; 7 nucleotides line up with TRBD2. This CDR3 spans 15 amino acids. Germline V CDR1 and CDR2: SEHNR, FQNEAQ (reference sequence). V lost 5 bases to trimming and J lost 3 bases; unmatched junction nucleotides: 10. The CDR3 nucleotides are TGTGCCAGCAGCAGAGGGACTACCGTGGGCTACGAGCAGTACTTC. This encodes CASSRGTTVGYEQYF. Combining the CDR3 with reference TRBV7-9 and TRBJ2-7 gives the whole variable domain DTGVSQNPRHKITKRGQNVTFRCDPISEHNRLYWYRQTLGQGPEFLTYFQNEAQLEKSRLLSDRFSAERPKGSFSTLEIQRTEQGDSAMYLCASSRGTTVGYEQYFGPGTRLTVT.

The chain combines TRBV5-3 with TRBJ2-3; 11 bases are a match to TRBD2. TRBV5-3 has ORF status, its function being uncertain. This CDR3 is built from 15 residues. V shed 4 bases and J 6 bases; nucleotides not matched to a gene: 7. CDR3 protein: CARSIAGGPSDTQYF. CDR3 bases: TGTGCCAGAAGCATAGCGGGAGGGCCATCCGATACGCAGTATTTT.

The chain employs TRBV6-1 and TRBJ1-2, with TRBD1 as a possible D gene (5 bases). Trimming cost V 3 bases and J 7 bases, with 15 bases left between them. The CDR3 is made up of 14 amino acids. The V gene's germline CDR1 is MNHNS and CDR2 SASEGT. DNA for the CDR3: TGTGCCAGCAGTGAGGGAGCCTTCGGGGGTGGCTACACCTTC. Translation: CASSEGAFGGGYTF.

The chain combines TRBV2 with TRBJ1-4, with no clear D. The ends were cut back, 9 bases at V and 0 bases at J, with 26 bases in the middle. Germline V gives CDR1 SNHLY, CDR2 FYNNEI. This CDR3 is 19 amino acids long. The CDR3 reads CASDGPVDSPKATNEKLFF. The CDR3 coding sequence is TGTGCCAGTGACGGCCCAGTAGACTCTCCAAAAGCAACTAATGAAAAACTGTTTTTT.

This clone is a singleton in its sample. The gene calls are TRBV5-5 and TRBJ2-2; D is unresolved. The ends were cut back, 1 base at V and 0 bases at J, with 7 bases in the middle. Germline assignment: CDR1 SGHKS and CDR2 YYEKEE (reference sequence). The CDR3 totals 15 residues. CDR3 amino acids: CASSLMVANTGELFF. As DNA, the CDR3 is TGTGCCAGCAGCTTGATGGTGGCGAACACCGGGGAGCTGTTTTTT.

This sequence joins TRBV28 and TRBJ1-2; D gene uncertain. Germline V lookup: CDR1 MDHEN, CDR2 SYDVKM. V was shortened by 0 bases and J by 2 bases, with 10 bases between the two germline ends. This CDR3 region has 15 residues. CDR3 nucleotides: TGTGCCAGCAGTTTATGGAGAGGGTGGAACTATGGCTACACCTTC. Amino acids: CASSLWRGWNYGYTF.

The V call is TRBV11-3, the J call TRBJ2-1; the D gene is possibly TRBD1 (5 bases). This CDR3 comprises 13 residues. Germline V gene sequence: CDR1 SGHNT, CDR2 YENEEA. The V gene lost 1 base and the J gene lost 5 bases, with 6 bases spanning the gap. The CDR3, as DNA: TGTGCCAGCAGCTTAGGGACAAACAATGAGCAGTTCTTC. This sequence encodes CASSLGTNNEQFF.

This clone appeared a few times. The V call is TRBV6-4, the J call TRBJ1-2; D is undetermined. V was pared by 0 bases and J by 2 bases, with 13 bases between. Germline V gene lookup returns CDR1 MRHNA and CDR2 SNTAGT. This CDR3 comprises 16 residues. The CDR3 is CASSDSIGQPNYGYTF. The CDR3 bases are TGTGCCAGCAGTGACTCGATAGGGCAGCCGAACTATGGCTACACCTTC.

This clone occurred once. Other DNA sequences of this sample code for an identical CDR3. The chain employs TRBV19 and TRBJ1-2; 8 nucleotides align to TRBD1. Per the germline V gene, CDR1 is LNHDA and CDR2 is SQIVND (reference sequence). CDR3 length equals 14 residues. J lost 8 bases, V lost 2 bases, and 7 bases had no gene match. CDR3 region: CASSIQGALGGYTF. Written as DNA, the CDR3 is TGTGCCAGTAGTATACAGGGGGCCCTTGGGGGCTACACCTTC. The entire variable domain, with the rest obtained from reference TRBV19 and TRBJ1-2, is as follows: DGGITQSPKYLFRKEGQNVTLSCEQNLNHDAMYWYRQDPGQGLRLIYYSQIVNDFQKGDIAEGYSVSREKKESFPLTVTSAQKNPTAFYLCASSIQGALGGYTFGSGTRLTVV.

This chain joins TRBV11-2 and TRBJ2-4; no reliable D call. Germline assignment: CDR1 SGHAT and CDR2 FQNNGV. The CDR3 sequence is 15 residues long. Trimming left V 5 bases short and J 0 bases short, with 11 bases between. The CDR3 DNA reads TGTGCCAGCAGCGATTGGGTACTAGCCAAAAACATTCAGTACTTC. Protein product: CASSDWVLAKNIQYF.

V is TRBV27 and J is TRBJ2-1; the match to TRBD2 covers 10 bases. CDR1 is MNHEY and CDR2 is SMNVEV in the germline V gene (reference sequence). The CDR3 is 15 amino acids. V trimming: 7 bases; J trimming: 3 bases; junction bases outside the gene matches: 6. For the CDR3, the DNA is TGTGCCAGCAAGTACCCTAGCGGGGGCTACAATGAGCAGTTCTTC. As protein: CASKYPSGGYNEQFF.

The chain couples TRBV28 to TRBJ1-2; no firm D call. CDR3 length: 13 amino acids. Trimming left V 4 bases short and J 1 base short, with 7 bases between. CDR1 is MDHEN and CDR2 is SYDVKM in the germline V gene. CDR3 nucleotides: TGTGCCAGCAGTTACGGTCTTAACTATGGCTACACCTTC. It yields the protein CASSYGLNYGYTF.

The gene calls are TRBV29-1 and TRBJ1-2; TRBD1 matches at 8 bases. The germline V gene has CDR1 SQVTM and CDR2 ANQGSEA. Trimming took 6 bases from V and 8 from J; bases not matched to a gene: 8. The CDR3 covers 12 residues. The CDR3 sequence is CSVATGERGYTF. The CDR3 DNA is TGCAGCGTCGCGACAGGGGAAAGAGGCTACACCTTC.

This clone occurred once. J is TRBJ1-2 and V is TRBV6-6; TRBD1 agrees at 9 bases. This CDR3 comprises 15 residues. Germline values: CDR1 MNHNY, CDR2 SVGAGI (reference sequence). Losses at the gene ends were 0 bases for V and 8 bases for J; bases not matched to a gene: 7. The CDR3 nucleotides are TGTGCCAGCAGTTACTCGGGTTCAACAGGGGGCGGCTACACCTTC. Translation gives CASSYSGSTGGGYTF.

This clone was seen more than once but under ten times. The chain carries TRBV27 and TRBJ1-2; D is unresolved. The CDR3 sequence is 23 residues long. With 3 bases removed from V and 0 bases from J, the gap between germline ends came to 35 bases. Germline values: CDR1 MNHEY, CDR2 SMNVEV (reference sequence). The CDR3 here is CASSFFIWQAHRRVRIPNYGYTF. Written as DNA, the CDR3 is TGTGCCAGCAGTTTCTTCATCTGGCAGGCGCATCGACGGGTACGTATTCCTAACTATGGCTACACCTTC.